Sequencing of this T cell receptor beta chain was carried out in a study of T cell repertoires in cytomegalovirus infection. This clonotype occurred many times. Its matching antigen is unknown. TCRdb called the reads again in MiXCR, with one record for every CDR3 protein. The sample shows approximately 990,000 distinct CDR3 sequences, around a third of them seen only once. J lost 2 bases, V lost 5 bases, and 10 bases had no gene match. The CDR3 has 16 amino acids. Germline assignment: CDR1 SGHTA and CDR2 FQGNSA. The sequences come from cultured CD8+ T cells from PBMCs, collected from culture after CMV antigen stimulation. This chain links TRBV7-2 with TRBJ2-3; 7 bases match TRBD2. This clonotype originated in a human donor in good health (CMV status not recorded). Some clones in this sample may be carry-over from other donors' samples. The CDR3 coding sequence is TGTGCCAGCAGCCCGGAGGGGACTACCCTCACAGATACGCAGTATTTT. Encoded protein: CASSPEGTTLTDTQYF.